The source of this T cell receptor (beta chain) is a study of T cell responses to AZD1222 COVID-19 vaccine. Trimming cost V 6 bases and J 2 bases; bases outside gene matches: 6. This CDR3 contains 15 residues. Germline-derived CDR1 and CDR2 are LNHDA and SQIVND (reference sequence). Only in-frame clones appear in the TCRdb table, and some are missing; sequencing was by immunoSEQ multiplex PCR. The sample contains some 80,000 clones, over 60% of which appear only once. This clone has more than one count but fewer than ten. The receptor comes from an adult who received the MenACWY meningococcal vaccine as a control. The sample consisted of peripheral blood, taken 28 days after the second dose of the MenACWY control vaccine. The J gene is TRBJ2-1, the V gene TRBV19; 8 bases are shared with TRBD2. The CDR3, as DNA: TGTGCCAGTAGCGTAAGCGGGGGAGCCTACAATGAGCAGTTCTTC. Protein: CASSVSGGAYNEQFF.